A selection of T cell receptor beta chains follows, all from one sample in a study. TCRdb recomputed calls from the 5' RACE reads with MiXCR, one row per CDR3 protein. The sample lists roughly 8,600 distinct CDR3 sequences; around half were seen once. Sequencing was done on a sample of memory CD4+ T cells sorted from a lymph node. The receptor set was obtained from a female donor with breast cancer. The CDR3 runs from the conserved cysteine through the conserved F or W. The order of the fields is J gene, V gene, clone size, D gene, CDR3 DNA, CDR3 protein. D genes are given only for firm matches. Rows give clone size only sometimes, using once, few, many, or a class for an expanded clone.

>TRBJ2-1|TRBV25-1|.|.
TGTGCCAGCAGTGGTCTAGCTGCCTACAATGAGCAGTTCTTC
CASSGLAAYNEQFF
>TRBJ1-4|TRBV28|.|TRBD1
TGTGCCAGCAGTTCTGGGACAGGGGAGGAAAAACTGTTTTTT
CASSSGTGEEKLFF
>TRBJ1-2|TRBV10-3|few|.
TGTGCCACACGGACAGCCGAACGCTATGGCTACACCTTC
CATRTAERYGYTF
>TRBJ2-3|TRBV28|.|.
TGTGCCAGCAGTTTCGGGGCAGATACGCAGTATTTT
CASSFGADTQYF
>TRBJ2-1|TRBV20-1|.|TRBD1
TGCAGTGCTACTCGACAGGGAGTCTACAATGAGCAGTTCTTC
CSATRQGVYNEQFF
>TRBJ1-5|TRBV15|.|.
TGTGCCACCAGCCTTAGCAATCAGCCCCAGCATTTT
CATSLSNQPQHF
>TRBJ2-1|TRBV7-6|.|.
TGTGCCAGCAGCTCTCTAGCGTCTAGTGAGCAGTTCTTC
CASSSLASSEQFF
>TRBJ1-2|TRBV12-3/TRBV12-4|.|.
TGTGCCAGCAGCCCTAGGTCATCCGAGGGTGGCTACACCTTC
CASSPRSSEGGYTF
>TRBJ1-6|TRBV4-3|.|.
TGCGCCAGCAGCCAAGACCAAAATTCACCCCTCCACTTT
CASSQDQNSPLHF
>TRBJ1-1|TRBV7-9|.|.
TGTGCCAGCAGCTTAGAGAACCCGAACACTGAAGCTTTCTTT
CASSLENPNTEAFF
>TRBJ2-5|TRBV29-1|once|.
TGCAGCGGGGGACAACGCCAAAAGACCCAGTACTTC
CSGGQRQKTQYF
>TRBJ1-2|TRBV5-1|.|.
TGCGCCAGCAGTGGGGGGGGCTATGGCTACACCTTC
CASSGGGYGYTF
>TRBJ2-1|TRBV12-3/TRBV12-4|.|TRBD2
TGTGCCAGCAGTTTACGTAGCGGGAGTTTTGATGAGCAGTTCTTC
CASSLRSGSFDEQFF
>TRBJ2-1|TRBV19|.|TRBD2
TGTGCCAGTCGTAGCGGGGGACGTCGGGATGAGCAGTTCTTC
CASRSGGRRDEQFF
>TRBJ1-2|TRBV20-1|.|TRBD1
TGCAGTGCTAGAGAGTTTTGGACAGGGAACGTCGGGGGCTACACCTTC
CSAREFWTGNVGGYTF
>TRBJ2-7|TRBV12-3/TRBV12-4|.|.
TGTGCCAGCACTTATAGTAGATTTTACGAGCAGTACTTC
CASTYSRFYEQYF
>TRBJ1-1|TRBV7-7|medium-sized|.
TGTGCTAGCAGCCCCGTCGGGGGAGCGGTCACTGAAGCTTTCTTT
CASSPVGGAVTEAFF
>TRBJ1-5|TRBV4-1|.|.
TGCGCCAGCAGCCTTCGGGACGGCCTGATGGGCAATCAGCCCCAGCATTTT
CASSLRDGLMGNQPQHF
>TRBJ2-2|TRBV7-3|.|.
TGTGCCAGCAGCCCCCAGGGGTGGGACACCGGGGAGCTGTTTTTT
CASSPQGWDTGELFF
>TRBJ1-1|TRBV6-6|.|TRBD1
TGTGCCAGCAATACGGGACAGGGGGTCACTGAAGCTTTCTTT
CASNTGQGVTEAFF
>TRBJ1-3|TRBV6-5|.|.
TGTGCCAGCACCACTAATGGTCGGGGAAGAAACACCATATATTTT
CASTTNGRGRNTIYF
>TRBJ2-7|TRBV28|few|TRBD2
TGTGCCAGCAGTTCACTAGCGGGAGCTGTCCACGAGCAGTACTTC
CASSSLAGAVHEQYF
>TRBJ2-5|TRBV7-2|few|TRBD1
TGTGCCAGCAGCCTACAGGGGGTCGAGACCCAGTACTTC
CASSLQGVETQYF
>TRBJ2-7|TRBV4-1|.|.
TGCGCCAGCAGCAATCCCGGCGGCGTCTCCTACGAGCAGTACTTC
CASSNPGGVSYEQYF
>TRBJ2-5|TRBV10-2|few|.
TGCGCCAGCAGTGATTTCGGGTTGGCCCAAGAGACCCAGTACTTC
CASSDFGLAQETQYF
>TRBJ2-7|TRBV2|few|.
TGTGCCAGCAGAGGCCTCGCCGGACTATCGAGCTCCTACGAGCAGTACTTC
CASRGLAGLSSSYEQYF
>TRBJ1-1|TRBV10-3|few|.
TGTGCCACAGCGGACAGAAGGACTGAAGCTTTCTTT
CATADRRTEAFF
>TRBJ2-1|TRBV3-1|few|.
TGTGCCAGCAGCCAAGATTTGAGGGGCGAGCAGTTCTTC
CASSQDLRGEQFF
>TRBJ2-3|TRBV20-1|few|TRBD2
TGCAGTGCTACTCCGTTTAGCGGGATGGCAGATACGCAGTATTTT
CSATPFSGMADTQYF
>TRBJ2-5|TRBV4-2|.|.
TGTGCCAGCAGCCAACCGGACGCGGTGGAGACCCAGTACTTC
CASSQPDAVETQYF
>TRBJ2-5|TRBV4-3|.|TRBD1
TGCGCCAGCAGCCCAGCCCCGACAGGGAAAGAGACCCAGTACTTC
CASSPAPTGKETQYF
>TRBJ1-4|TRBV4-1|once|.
TGCGCCAGCAGCCCACCGAAGAAGGTCTGGAATGAAAAACTGTTTTTT
CASSPPKKVWNEKLFF
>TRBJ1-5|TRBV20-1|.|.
TGCAGTGCCGTACAGGGTAGTCAGCCCCAGCATTTT
CSAVQGSQPQHF
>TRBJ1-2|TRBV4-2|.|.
TGTGCCAGCAGCCGGGACACTAACTATGGCTACACCTTC
CASSRDTNYGYTF
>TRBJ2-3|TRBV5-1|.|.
TGCGCCAGCAGCTTGGGCCAGAGCACAGATACGCAGTATTTT
CASSLGQSTDTQYF
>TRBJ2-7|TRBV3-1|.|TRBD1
TGTGCCAGCAGCCAGAACAGGGGTATCAACGAGCAGTACTTC
CASSQNRGINEQYF
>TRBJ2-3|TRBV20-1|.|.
TGCAGTGCCTCTGACGACCGGGGACACAGCACAGATACGCAGTATTTT
CSASDDRGHSTDTQYF